These 7 T cell receptor beta chains share one sample of origin, sequenced in a study of CD8 T cells in Susac syndrome. RNA totalling roughly 0.5 to 1 ug underwent reverse transcription with random hexamers. TCRdb analysed the immunoSEQ multiplex PCR reads with MiXCR anew, one entry per CDR3 protein. This sample has approximately 200,000 distinct CDR3 sequences, with 95% found just once. The source material was CD4+ T cells from PBMCs. Every receptor here comes from a human donor with multiple sclerosis.

This clonotype was recorded once. J is TRBJ1-6 and V is TRBV6-5, with TRBD1 identical over 7 bases. CDR3 length equals 15 residues. The V gene end was trimmed by 6 bases and the J gene end by 4 bases; junction bases not matched to a gene: 6. CDR1 MNHEY and CDR2 SVGAGI come from the germline V gene. For the CDR3, the DNA is TGTGCCAGCAGGAGACCGGGACAGTATAATTCACCCCTCCACTTT. Translated, it gives CASRRPGQYNSPLHF.

V and J are TRBV29-1 and TRBJ1-1; 9 nucleotides line up with TRBD1. With 6 bases clipped from V and 8 bases from J, the junction kept 10 bases outside the gene matches. In germline, CDR1 is SQVTM, CDR2 ANQGSEA. The CDR3 has 13 amino acids. CDR3 in amino acids: CSVDGQGSAEAFF. As DNA, the CDR3 is TGCAGCGTGGACGGACAGGGGTCCGCCGAAGCTTTCTTT. The variable domain in full, completed from reference TRBV29-1 and TRBJ1-1, reads SAVISQKPSRDICQRGTSLTIQCQVDSQVTMMFWYRQQPGQSLTLIATANQGSEATYESGFVIDKFPISRPNLTFSTLTVSNMSPEDSSIYLCSVDGQGSAEAFFGQGTRLTVV.

The rearrangement joins TRBV7-9 to TRBJ2-5; tentatively, D is TRBD1 (6 bases). This CDR3 has 12 residues. In germline, CDR1 is SEHNR, CDR2 FQNEAQ (reference sequence). Deletions cut 7 bases from V and 7 bases from J, with 13 bases between. Here the CDR3 DNA reads TGTGCCAGCACCCTAGAAGGGGGGACCCAGTACTTC. It codes for CASTLEGGTQYF.

This chain joins TRBV24-1 and TRBJ1-2, with 7 bases identical to TRBD1. CDR3 length: 12 residues. V dropped 5 bases and J dropped 8; count of bases not matched to a gene: 4. The germline V gene has CDR1 KGHDR and CDR2 SFDVKD. CDR3 sequence: CATSATGTGYTF. The CDR3 DNA is TGTGCCACCAGTGCGACAGGGACGGGCTACACCTTC.

The V and J genes are TRBV5-1 and TRBJ1-6; D is unresolved. This CDR3 spans 13 amino acids. V dropped 6 bases and J dropped 6 bases, with 10 bases sitting between them. Germline CDR1 is SGHRS and CDR2 is YFSETQ. The CDR3 DNA follows: TGCGCCAGCACCCAGGATATTAATTCACCCCTCCACTTT. Translated, it gives CASTQDINSPLHF.

J is TRBJ1-6 and V is TRBV6-1, with TRBD1 matching over 9 bases. This CDR3 is built from 14 residues. V lost 6 bases and J lost 7; bases outside the gene matches: 4. Germline loops: CDR1 MNHNS, CDR2 SASEGT. For the CDR3, the DNA is TGTGCCAGCAGACCCGACAGGGGGAATTCACCCCTCCACTTT. The encoded protein is CASRPDRGNSPLHF.

The chain uses TRBV2 and TRBJ1-3; D is perhaps TRBD1 (5 bases). CDR1 is SNHLY, CDR2 FYNNEI, per germline. There are 10 residues in the CDR3. V shed 8 bases and J shed 11 bases, with 10 bases lying between them. The CDR3 is CASGDSAIYF. The CDR3 coding sequence is TGTGCCAGCGGAGACAGCGCCATATATTTT.